The entry below gives a single T cell receptor (beta chain) sequence along with its context. What it binds is unknown. Trimming left V 3 bases short and J 4 bases short, with 10 bases between. Germline CDR1 SQVTM, CDR2 ANQGSEA. The CDR3 extends over 13 amino acids. The authors ran a second PCR of about 6 to 11 cycles using a sample-barcoded 5' primer and a J-beta primer mix. Each cDNA molecule was tagged by a template-switch adaptor with 12 random nucleotides. TCRdb reprocessed the 5' RACE reads with MiXCR, giving one entry per CDR3 protein. The sample includes about 800,000 distinct CDR3 sequences, about 42% of them seen just once. The data originate from a study of blood T cells in healthy people across ages. Study-wide findings and caveats: TCR beta diversity was tightly associated with the proportion of naive T cells. No one knew whether donors had CMV, which possibly confounded expanded clonotype changes.

The extraction recovered at least 5 micrograms of total RNA per sample. The rearrangement uses TRBV29-1 and TRBJ2-1; no firm D call. This TCR was recovered from an older man in good health. The specimen was blood. The CDR3 sequence: CSVDTSLYNEQFF. DNA for the CDR3: TGCAGCGTTGATACGAGCTTGTACAATGAGCAGTTCTTC.